The clone carrying this TCR beta chain came up many times. Its antigen is undetermined. The entry originates in a study of identical twins. Study conclusions and caveats: Compared with models, monozygotic twins showed more out-of-frame TCR alpha sharing. For cord blood, abundant beta clonotypes had fewer insertions, unlike memory repertoires, which showed none. Rather than following the same donors, the conclusions depended on cross-sectional statistical analysis.

TCRdb passed the 5' RACE reads through MiXCR, listing each CDR3 protein once. The sample includes about 570,000 distinct CDR3 sequences, 9% to 10% of them seen just once. These data are also associated with another study on yellow fever vaccine responses in identical twins.

This TCR was recovered from a woman between 18 and 29 years old in good health. Sequenced: PBMCs.

CDR3 DNA: TGTGCCAGCAGTCCCAGACTAGCGGGGGAAGAGACCCAGTACTTC. Translation: CASSPRLAGEETQYF. The chain recombines TRBV12-3 or TRBV12-4 with TRBJ2-5; 12 bases match TRBD2. With 5 bases clipped from V and 3 bases from J, the junction kept 4 bases outside the gene matches. The CDR3 runs 15 residues.